A single sample gave rise to the 9 T cell receptor beta chains below, sequenced in a study of early T cells in non-severe SARS-CoV-2 infection. TCRdb re-called the 5' RACE reads with MiXCR, one entry per CDR3 protein. The sample comprises some 57,000 distinct CDR3 sequences, around 5.6% of which are singletons, and roughly 7.1% rests with the top ten. The sample taken for sequencing was whole blood. The source is an adult who was a healthcare worker with PCR-confirmed SARS-CoV-2 infection or an uninfected control (not recorded which).

This clonotype was recorded at least ten times. The chain is built from TRBV10-3 and TRBJ2-7; 8 positions match TRBD1. CDR3 length: 14 residues. Germline trimming cut 6 bases from V and 0 bases from J; bases unmatched to any gene: 4. Germline V CDR1 and CDR2: ENHRY, SYGVKD. The CDR3 sequence: CAIRETGVSYEQYF. DNA for the CDR3: TGTGCCATCAGGGAGACAGGGGTCTCCTACGAGCAGTACTTC.

This clonotype was seen only once. The junction does not match germline at one end; this may be a read error. The rearrangement joins TRBV6-1 to TRBJ1-1, with TRBD1 as a possible D gene (5 bases). Germline CDR1 reads MNHNS; CDR2 reads SASEGT. The CDR3 is 12 amino acids. CDR3 coding DNA: TGTGCCAGCAGTGCCTCAGGGACTGAAGCTTTCTTC. Amino acid sequence: CASSASGTEAFF.

This clonotype was recorded a few times. This chain uses TRBV11-1 with TRBJ2-2; TRBD1 aligns across 8 bases. The ends lost 2 bases at V and 4 bases at J; junction bases unmatched: 6. The CDR3 has 16 amino acids. CDR1 is SGHAT and CDR2 is FQDESV in the germline V gene (reference sequence). CDR3 loop: CASSLWTGSGTGELFF. The CDR3 DNA reads TGTGCCAGCAGCTTATGGACAGGGTCTGGCACCGGGGAGCTGTTTTTT.

In this sample, this clonotype turned up a few times. V is TRBV30 and J is TRBJ1-1; no definite D call. There are 12 residues in the CDR3. Germline loops: CDR1 GTSNPN, CDR2 SVGIG (reference sequence). V was cut by 3 bases and J by 1 base, with 6 bases left in between. The CDR3 reads CAWRTGNTEAFF. DNA of the CDR3: TGTGCCTGGAGGACGGGGAACACTGAAGCTTTCTTT.

The chain is built from TRBV14 and TRBJ2-7; D not resolved. Trimming shortened V by 1 base and J by 0 bases, and 4 bases separated the two germline ends. CDR1 is SGHDN, CDR2 FVKESK, per germline. The CDR3 totals 13 residues. The CDR3 loop is CASSQGNSYEQYF. The CDR3, as DNA: TGTGCCAGCAGCCAAGGCAACTCCTACGAGCAGTACTTC.

This chain connects TRBV6-6 to TRBJ2-6; 7 bases fit TRBD1. CDR3 length: 17 amino acids. CDR1 is MNHNY and CDR2 is SVGAGI in the germline V gene (reference sequence). With 5 bases clipped from V and 0 bases from J, the junction kept 7 bases outside the gene matches. The CDR3 sequence is CASSLDRMSSGANVLTF. In DNA form, the CDR3 reads TGTGCCAGCAGTCTGGACAGGATGAGCTCTGGGGCCAACGTCCTGACTTTC.

Ten or more counts support this clonotype. The chain recombines TRBV5-4 with TRBJ1-2, with D perhaps TRBD1 (5 bases). Trimming pared 3 bases from V and 5 bases from J, leaving 14 bases between. CDR1 is SGHNT and CDR2 is YYREEE in the germline V gene (reference sequence). This CDR3 spans 14 amino acids. As DNA, the CDR3 is TGTGCCAGCAGCTCGCCGGGGGTTGAATATGGCTACACCTTC. Its protein product is CASSSPGVEYGYTF.

This clonotype was found a few times. This chain uses TRBV9 with TRBJ2-7; possibly TRBD2 for D (5 bases). The CDR3 runs 14 residues. Trimming left V 0 bases short and J 6 bases short, with 13 bases between. The germline gives CDR1 SGDLS, CDR2 YYNGEE. CDR3 loop: CASSVDWEMGEQYF. The CDR3, as DNA: TGTGCCAGCAGCGTAGACTGGGAGATGGGCGAGCAGTACTTC.

This clonotype occurred many times. This sequence joins TRBV10-3 and TRBJ1-4; no firm D call. CDR3 size: 15 residues. Germline CDR1 reads ENHRY; CDR2 reads SYGVKD. Deletions cut 0 bases from V and 3 bases from J, with 8 bases between. CDR3 loop: CAISESEPPNEKLFF. CDR3 coding DNA: TGTGCCATCAGTGAGTCCGAACCTCCTAATGAAAAACTGTTTTTT.